This is a list of T cell receptor beta chains from one sample in a study of beta chain features in type 1 diabetes. Repertoires were generated with immunoSEQ multiplex PCR, while TCRdb's copy carries only in-frame clones and drops some. This sample carries 430,000 or so clones, 10% to 12% of them seen once, and the ten largest clones take less than 0.06%. Sequencing was performed on naive CD4+ T cells from blood. The receptors stem from a woman younger than 30 in good health. The CDR3 runs from the conserved cysteine through the conserved F or W. A D gene is named only where the DNA matches it firmly. The listing skips clone size in some rows; elsewhere it reads once, few, many or a size class.

d_call	v_call	clone_size	j_call	cdr3_nt	cdr3_aa
.	TRBV6-5	.	TRBJ2-7	TGTGCCAGCAGTAACCAAGGACGATACGAGCAGTACTTC	CASSNQGRYEQYF
.	TRBV2	many	TRBJ2-4	TGTGCCAGCGGGACGGGCCAGAACATTCAGTACTTC	CASGTGQNIQYF
.	TRBV9	few	TRBJ1-2	TGTGCCAGCAGCGTAGCGGACGGCTATGGCTACACCTTC	CASSVADGYGYTF
.	TRBV4-3	few	TRBJ2-3	TGCGCCAGCAGCCAAGTGTTTCTCGGGGGCACAGATACGCAGTATTTT	CASSQVFLGGTDTQYF
.	TRBV27	.	TRBJ2-7	TGTGCCAGCAGTTTATCACAGGGTGGCGAGCAGTACTTC	CASSLSQGGEQYF
.	TRBV6-5	.	TRBJ1-5	TGTGCCAGCAGACGCGCAGGGGAGCACAATCAGCCCCAGCATTTT	CASRRAGEHNQPQHF
.	TRBV9	few	TRBJ2-1	TGTGCCAGCAGCGTTCGTGCGGACTCCTACAATGAGCAGTTCTTC	CASSVRADSYNEQFF
TRBD1	TRBV6-5	few	TRBJ2-7	TGTGCCAGCCAGGGACAGGCCTACGAGCAGTACTTC	CASQGQAYEQYF
TRBD2	TRBV7-2	few	TRBJ2-2	TGTGCCAGCAGCCTCGGGACTAGCAGTAACGGGGAGCTGTTTTTT	CASSLGTSSNGELFF
.	TRBV7-3	.	TRBJ2-1	TGTGCCAGCAGCCTCCAGGGCCCGCTTTACAATGAGCAGTTCTTC	CASSLQGPLYNEQFF
.	TRBV6-6	few	TRBJ2-5	TGTGCCAGCCGGGACACCGGTTTGGCCCAGTACTTC	CASRDTGLAQYF
TRBD1	TRBV7-2	.	TRBJ2-3	TGTGCCAGCAGCTTAGTTTCCGGGACAGGGGGAGATACGCAGTATTTT	CASSLVSGTGGDTQYF
TRBD2	TRBV13	many	TRBJ2-7	TGTGCCAGCAGCTTGAGGCGGGAGTACTTCTACGAGCAGTACTTC	CASSLRREYFYEQYF
.	TRBV7-3	.	TRBJ2-6	TGTGCCAGCACTCAGGACAACTCTGGGGCCAACGTCCTGACTTTC	CASTQDNSGANVLTF
.	TRBV18	few	TRBJ1-1	TGTGCCAGCTCGCAACTGGACAGGAACACTGAAGCTTTCTTT	CASSQLDRNTEAFF
.	TRBV7-3	few	TRBJ2-1	TGTGCCAGCAGCTTAACGTTGTCGGTTGAGCAGTTCTTC	CASSLTLSVEQFF
.	TRBV7-9	.	TRBJ2-5	TGTGCCAGCAGCCGCAACAGGGTAGGGGAGACCCAGTACTTC	CASSRNRVGETQYF
.	TRBV7-9	few	TRBJ2-7	TGTGCCAGCAGCTTGGTCCAGGGATTAACCTACGAGCAGTACTTC	CASSLVQGLTYEQYF